This TCR beta chain was sequenced during a study of cytomegalovirus exposure and HLA in healthy donors. Study-wide results and caveats: The classifier, whose performance was assessed in both the original and validation cohorts, reportedly diagnosed cytomegalovirus status with high specificity and sensitivity. The authors later linked a missense DCLRE1C variant to TCR beta V- and J-gene trimming.

Vbeta (60) and Jbeta (13) primers were used in the PCR. Libraries were prepared by immunoSEQ multiplex PCR; TCRdb keeps only in-frame clonotypes and omits some of them. Here the sample spans under 200,000 clones, less than 90% being singletons. This clone has just one count. The antigen is undetermined. Sequencing was performed on PBMCs. The clonotype was recovered from a woman aged 25 to 39 in good health and CMV-seronegative.

CDR3 protein: CASSAQGGTNEKLFF. Here the CDR3 DNA reads TGTGCCAGCAGCGCACAGGGGGGGACTAATGAAAAACTGTTTTTT. The chain couples TRBV11-2 to TRBJ1-4, with 8 nucleotides matching TRBD1. Per germline, CDR1 SGHAT and CDR2 FQNNGV. The trim removed 5 bases at V and 2 bases at J, leaving 4 bases unmatched. The CDR3 has 15 residues.